This TCR beta chain was found in a study of follicular helper T cells after annual influenza vaccination. Looking at the study overall: Sampling occurred days 0, 7 and 28 after each influenza vaccination.

The sample holds one count of this clone. The CDR3 runs to 15 residues. Germline values: CDR1 SGDLS, CDR2 YYNGEE. V gave up 0 bases and J gave up 1 base, with 7 bases separating them. Method: immunoSEQ multiplex PCR; TCRdb's copy keeps in-frame clones and lacks some. Of 9,700 or so clones in the sample, 80% to 85% were seen once. Documented time point: 2013-2014 season, 7 days after vaccination. This chain connects TRBV9 to TRBJ2-2; no firm D call. Sequenced material: CXCR5- memory CD4+ T cells sorted from blood, taken 7 days after influenza vaccination. The receptor was isolated from an adult who received the influenza vaccine. The CDR3 loop reads CASSVVQVNTGELFF. Written as DNA, the CDR3 is TGTGCCAGCAGCGTAGTCCAAGTGAACACCGGGGAGCTGTTTTTT.